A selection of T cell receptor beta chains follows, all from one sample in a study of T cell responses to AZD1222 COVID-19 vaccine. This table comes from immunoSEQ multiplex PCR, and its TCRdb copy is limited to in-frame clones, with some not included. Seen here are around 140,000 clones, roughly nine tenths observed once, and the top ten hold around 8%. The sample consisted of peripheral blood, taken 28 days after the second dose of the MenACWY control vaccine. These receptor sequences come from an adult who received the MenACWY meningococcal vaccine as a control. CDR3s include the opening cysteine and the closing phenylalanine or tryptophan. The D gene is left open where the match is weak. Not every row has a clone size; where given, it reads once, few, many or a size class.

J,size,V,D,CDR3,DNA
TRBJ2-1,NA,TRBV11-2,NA,CASSFLGEQFF,TGTGCCAGCAGCTTTCTCGGTGAGCAGTTCTTC
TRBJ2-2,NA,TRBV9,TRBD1,CASSVNPGQGTGELFF,TGTGCCAGCAGCGTCAACCCGGGACAGGGAACCGGGGAGCTGTTTTTT
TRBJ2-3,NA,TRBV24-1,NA,CATSDQWGSRSTDTQYF,TGTGCCACCAGTGATCAGTGGGGGAGCAGGAGCACAGATACGCAGTATTTT
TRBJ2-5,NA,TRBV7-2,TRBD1,CASSPGDRKETQYF,TGTGCCAGCAGCCCGGGGGACAGGAAAGAGACCCAGTACTTC
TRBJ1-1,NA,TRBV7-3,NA,CASSSTPLTEAFF,TGTGCCAGCAGTTCGACACCTCTAACTGAAGCTTTCTTT
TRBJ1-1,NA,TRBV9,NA,CASSASGGRTEAFF,TGTGCCAGCAGCGCCAGTGGTGGTAGGACTGAAGCTTTCTTT
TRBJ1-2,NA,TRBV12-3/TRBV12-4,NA,CASRQDSNYGYTF,TGTGCCAGCAGACAAGACAGTAACTATGGCTACACCTTC
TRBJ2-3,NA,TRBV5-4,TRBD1,CASSPPPGTGGDTQYF,TGTGCCAGTTCCCCGCCCCCAGGGACAGGGGGAGATACGCAGTATTTT
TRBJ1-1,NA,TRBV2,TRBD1,CASGGQGTTEAFF,TGTGCCAGCGGAGGACAGGGGACCACTGAAGCTTTCTTT
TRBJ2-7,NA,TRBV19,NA,CASSKGGLSAYEQYF,TGTGCCAGTAGTAAGGGGGGCTTGTCCGCCTACGAGCAGTACTTC
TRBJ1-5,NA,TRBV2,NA,CASNSGQGSNQPQHF,TGTGCCAGCAACTCCGGGCAGGGGAGCAATCAGCCCCAGCATTTT
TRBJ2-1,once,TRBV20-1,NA,CSADRYNEQFF,TGCAGTGCTGACAGGTACAATGAGCAGTTCTTC
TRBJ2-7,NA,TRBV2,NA,CASSVDLSYEQYF,TGTGCCAGCAGTGTTGACCTATCCTACGAGCAGTACTTC
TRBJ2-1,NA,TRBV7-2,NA,CASSLVGTSSYNEQFF,TGTGCCAGCAGCTTAGTGGGGACAAGCTCCTACAATGAGCAGTTCTTC
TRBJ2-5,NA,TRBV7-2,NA,CASSSHLETQYF,TGTGCCAGCAGCTCCCATTTGGAGACCCAGTACTTC
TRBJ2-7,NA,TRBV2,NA,CASELAGEQYF,TGTGCCAGCGAACTAGCTGGCGAGCAGTACTTC
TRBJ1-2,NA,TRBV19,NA,CASSMVNVVGYTF,TGTGCCAGTAGTATGGTCAATGTTGTTGGCTACACCTTC
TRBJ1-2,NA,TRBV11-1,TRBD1,CASSPSGTGAPTF,TGTGCCAGCAGCCCCTCCGGGACAGGGGCTCCCACCTTC
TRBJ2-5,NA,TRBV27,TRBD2,CASSRASGWQETQYF,TGTGCCAGTAGCAGGGCTAGCGGATGGCAAGAGACCCAGTACTTC
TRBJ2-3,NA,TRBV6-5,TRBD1,CASSQTGGTDTQYF,TGTGCCAGCAGCCAGACAGGGGGCACAGATACGCAGTATTTT
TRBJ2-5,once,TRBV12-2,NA,CASRLRTGQETQYF,TGTGCAAGTCGCCTTAGGACAGGCCAAGAGACCCAGTACTTC
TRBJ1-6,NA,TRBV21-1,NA,CASTSRGSYNSPLHF,TGTGCCAGCACATCCAGGGGGTCCTATAATTCACCCCTCCACTTT
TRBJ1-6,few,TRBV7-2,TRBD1,CASSNGQGSYNSPLHF,TGTGCCAGCAGCAACGGACAGGGCTCCTATAATTCACCCCTCCACTTT
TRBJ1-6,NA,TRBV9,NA,CASNSSCGTYNSPLHF,TGTGCCAGCAATTCAAGTTGCGGGACCTATAATTCACCCCTCCACTTT
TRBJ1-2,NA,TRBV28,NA,CASRGDLGDYGYTF,TGTGCCAGCAGGGGGGACTTGGGGGACTATGGCTACACCTTC
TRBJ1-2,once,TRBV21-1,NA,CASSIPRTGSKEGYTF,TGTGCCAGCAGCATCCCCCGGACAGGTAGTAAAGAAGGCTACACCTTC
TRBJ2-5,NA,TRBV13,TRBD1,CASSLDREETQYF,TGTGCCAGCAGCTTGGACAGGGAAGAGACCCAGTACTTC
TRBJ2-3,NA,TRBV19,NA,CASSVGLRSATQYF,TGTGCCAGTAGTGTTGGACTGCGATCCGCTACGCAGTATTTT
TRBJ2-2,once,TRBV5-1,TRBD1,CASSIRDRDTGELFF,TGCGCCAGCAGCATCCGGGACAGGGACACCGGGGAGCTGTTTTTT
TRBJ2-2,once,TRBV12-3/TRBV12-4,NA,CASSLKSTGELFF,TGTGCCAGCAGTTTAAAGTCGACCGGGGAGCTGTTTTTT
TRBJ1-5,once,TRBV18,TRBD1,CASSPGQGDQPQHF,TGTGCCAGCTCACCGGGACAGGGGGATCAGCCCCAGCATTTT
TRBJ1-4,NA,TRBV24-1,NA,CATSDLPPRVAEKLFF,TGTGCCACCAGTGATTTGCCGCCTCGGGTTGCGGAAAAACTGTTTTTT
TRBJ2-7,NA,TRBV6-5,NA,CASSSLVKYEQYF,TGTGCCAGCAGTTCCCTCGTCAAGTACGAGCAGTACTTC
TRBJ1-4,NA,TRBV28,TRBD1,CASSPGLGRGHEKLFF,TGTGCCAGCAGTCCCGGGCTTGGCAGGGGGCATGAAAAACTGTTTTTT
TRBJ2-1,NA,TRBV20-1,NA,CSASPSARWNEQFF,TGCAGTGCTAGTCCTAGCGCGCGTTGGAATGAGCAGTTCTTC
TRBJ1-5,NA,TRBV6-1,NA,CASSESLSNQPQHF,TGTGCCAGCAGTGAATCCCTTAGCAATCAGCCCCAGCATTTT
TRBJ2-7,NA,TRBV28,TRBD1,CASIGLGQTLYVQYF,TGTGCCAGCATTGGGTTGGGACAGACACTCTACGTGCAGTACTTC
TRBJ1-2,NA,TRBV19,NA,CASTADRKSNYGYTF,TGTGCCAGTACCGCCGACAGGAAATCTAACTATGGCTACACCTTC
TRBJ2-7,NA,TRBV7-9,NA,CASSLASGFNHEQYF,TGTGCCAGCAGCTTAGCTTCCGGGTTTAACCACGAGCAGTACTTC
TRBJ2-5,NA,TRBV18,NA,CASSPAGQGLETQYF,TGTGCCAGCTCACCCGCAGGGCAGGGGTTGGAGACCCAGTACTTC
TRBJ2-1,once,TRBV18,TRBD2,CASSPGTSGSEQFF,TGTGCCAGCTCACCAGGGACTAGCGGGTCTGAGCAGTTCTTC
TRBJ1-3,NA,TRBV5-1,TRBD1,CASSGGQAWMSSGNTIYF,TGCGCCAGCAGCGGGGGACAGGCATGGATGTCCTCTGGAAACACCATATATTTT
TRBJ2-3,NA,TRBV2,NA,CASSEPAELSTDTQYF,TGTGCCAGCAGTGAACCTGCGGAGCTTAGCACAGATACGCAGTATTTT
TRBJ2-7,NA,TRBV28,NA,CASSLNYEQYF,TGTGCCAGCAGTTTAAACTACGAGCAGTACTTC
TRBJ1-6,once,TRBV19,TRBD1,CASSQGVVNSPLHF,TGTGCCAGTAGCCAGGGGGTTGTTAATTCACCCCTCCACTTT
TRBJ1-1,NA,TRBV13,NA,CASSLGGGRESRHTEAFF,TGTGCCAGCAGCTTAGGCGGAGGCAGGGAGTCTCGTCACACTGAAGCTTTCTTT